This TCR beta chain was sequenced in a study of shared clonotypes between healthy human individuals. Study-wide results and limits: Generation of non-shared clonotypes was less probable than generation of clonotypes shared by all four donors. Owing to a small donor count, the genetic and exposure-history diversity represented was limited.

After removal of 3 bases from V and 4 bases from J, the junction contained 3 bases not matched to a gene. The CDR3 totals 14 residues. The germline V gene has CDR1 SGDLS and CDR2 YYNGEE. Regarding this clone: What it recognizes is unknown.

Profiling relied on immunoSEQ multiplex PCR, and the TCRdb table lists in-frame clones only, not all of them. This sample yields approximately 2.1 million clones, of which roughly 93% are seen a single time; about 0.37% belongs to the top ten. The chain is built from TRBV9 and TRBJ2-1; 8 positions agree with TRBD2. Sequencing was done on a sample of naive CD4+ T cells from PBMCs. The subset was: CD45RA+ positively selected. The receptor comes from a man aged 18 to 29 in good health. Some clones in this sample may be carry-over from other donors' samples. Here the CDR3 reads CASSAVAGYNEQFF. The CDR3 bases are TGTGCCAGCAGCGCGGTAGCGGGGTACAATGAGCAGTTCTTC.